Listed below are T cell receptor beta chains from one sample, sequenced in a study of shared clonotypes between healthy human individuals. The method was immunoSEQ multiplex PCR; TCRdb's version includes in-frame clones alone and lacks a portion of them. The table includes 2,500,000 or so clones, approximately 92% detected once. The sample consisted of naive CD4+ T cells sorted from blood. These receptors were collected from a young man in good health. Each CDR3 is given with its conserved first and last residue. D genes are given only for firm matches. Only some rows state a clone size, as once, few, many or a class for expanded clones.

v_call,clone_size,d_call,j_call,cdr3_nt,cdr3_aa
TRBV5-4,.,.,TRBJ2-7,TGTGCCAGCAGCCTAGACACCTACGAGCAGTACTTC,CASSLDTYEQYF
TRBV9,.,.,TRBJ1-5,TGTGCCAGCAGCGTAGGGGACAATAGCAATCAGCCCCAGCATTTT,CASSVGDNSNQPQHF
TRBV28,.,.,TRBJ2-4,TGTGCCAGCAGTTCCAGGGTAGCCAAAAACATTCAGTACTTC,CASSSRVAKNIQYF
TRBV9,once,TRBD1,TRBJ1-1,TGTGCCAGCAGCAGTGGGACAGTCTATGGGACTGAAGCTTTCTTT,CASSSGTVYGTEAFF
TRBV5-4,.,TRBD1,TRBJ1-3,TGTGCCAGCAGCCCCCGCGAGGGGGCTGACACCATATATTTT,CASSPREGADTIYF
TRBV6-1,.,.,TRBJ2-5,TGTGCCAGCAGCTACTACCAAGAGACCCAGTACTTC,CASSYYQETQYF
TRBV7-2,.,TRBD1,TRBJ1-1,TGTGCCAGCAGCACCCAGACAGGGGCGAACACTGAAGCTTTCTTT,CASSTQTGANTEAFF
TRBV11-2,.,TRBD1,TRBJ2-7,TGTGCCAGCAGCCTCAGGGGGAAGTCCTACGAGCAGTACTTC,CASSLRGKSYEQYF
TRBV2,.,.,TRBJ1-5,TGTGCCAGCAGTGAAGCGGGGAGAAGCAATCAGCCCCAGCATTTT,CASSEAGRSNQPQHF
TRBV4-2,.,TRBD2,TRBJ2-4,TGTGCCAGCAGCCAAGACCCCTCTAGCGGGGGAGCCAAAAACATTCAGTACTTC,CASSQDPSSGGAKNIQYF
TRBV7-9,.,.,TRBJ1-2,TGTGCCAGCAGCTTTAGCACGGCAGACTATGGCTACACCTTC,CASSFSTADYGYTF
TRBV4-1,.,.,TRBJ1-2,TGCGCCAGCAGCCAACGAGAGGGTCAGGACTATGGCTACACCTTC,CASSQREGQDYGYTF
TRBV5-1,.,.,TRBJ1-1,TGCGCCAGCAGCTTGGGGCATGGGAACACTGAAGCTTTCTTT,CASSLGHGNTEAFF
TRBV28,.,.,TRBJ2-5,TGTGCCAGCAGTTTTAGGCGGGCGGGGGGACAGGAAGAGACCCAGTACTTC,CASSFRRAGGQEETQYF
TRBV14,.,TRBD1,TRBJ2-7,TGTGCCAGCAATTCTGGGGCAGGGGGCTACGAGCAGTACTTC,CASNSGAGGYEQYF
TRBV28,.,.,TRBJ2-2,TGTGCCAGCAGGCGATTGTGGACCGGGGAGCTGTTTTTT,CASRRLWTGELFF
TRBV19,.,TRBD1,TRBJ2-1,TGTGCCAGTTCCCCGGGACAGGGGGCTTACAATGAGCAGTTCTTC,CASSPGQGAYNEQFF
TRBV6-5,.,TRBD1,TRBJ1-2,TGTGCCAGCAGTTCCCCAGGGGGAGGTCGGAATGGCTACACCTTC,CASSSPGGGRNGYTF
TRBV7-9,.,TRBD1,TRBJ2-7,TGTGCCAGCAGCCCTGGGGACAGAATATACGAGCAGTACTTC,CASSPGDRIYEQYF
TRBV5-1,.,TRBD2,TRBJ2-1,TGCGCCAGCAGCTTGGATGCGCGGGGGGGATCTAATGAGCAGTTCTTC,CASSLDARGGSNEQFF
TRBV11-2,.,TRBD1,TRBJ2-3,TGTGCCAGCAGCTTATCCCCAAGCAGGGGGACAGATACGCAGTATTTT,CASSLSPSRGTDTQYF
TRBV5-1,.,.,TRBJ2-2,TGCGCCAGCAGCTTCTTCTATTTGACTATTCCCGGGGAGCTGTTTTTT,CASSFFYLTIPGELFF
TRBV6-1,.,.,TRBJ1-1,TGTGCCAGCAGATTAGGGGCAGGTAATGAAGCTTTCTTT,CASRLGAGNEAFF
TRBV6-1,.,TRBD2,TRBJ2-1,TGTGCCAGCAGGCGGGGGTACACCTACAATGAGCAGTTCTTC,CASRRGYTYNEQFF
TRBV28,.,TRBD1,TRBJ1-2,TGTGTGGTCCGGGGACAGGAGTCCCCTTTGGGCTACACCTTC,CVVRGQESPLGYTF
TRBV4-3,.,.,TRBJ2-7,TGCGCCAGCAGCCCTTCGGGACACTCCTCCTACGAGCAGTACTTC,CASSPSGHSSYEQYF
TRBV7-2,once,TRBD1,TRBJ2-5,TGTGCCAGCAGCCCCCGACAGGGGCGAGAGACCCAGTACTTC,CASSPRQGRETQYF
TRBV5-1,.,.,TRBJ1-6,TGCGCCAGCAGCTCCCGACTGAGGAATTCACCCCTCCACTTT,CASSSRLRNSPLHF
TRBV28,.,.,TRBJ1-2,TGTGCCAGCAGTCCCCCCGGGTTTTATGGCTACACCTTC,CASSPPGFYGYTF
TRBV5-1,.,.,TRBJ2-3,TGCGCCAGCAGCCCAGGACTACACGCCGCAGATACGCAGTATTTT,CASSPGLHAADTQYF
TRBV27,.,.,TRBJ2-7,TGTGCCAGCAGCCAGGGCGGACCGAAGCAGTACTTC,CASSQGGPKQYF
TRBV29-1,.,.,TRBJ1-5,TGCAGCGTTGAACCGGCGGGGTCAAATGATCAGCCCCAGCATTTT,CSVEPAGSNDQPQHF
TRBV7-2,.,.,TRBJ2-7,TGTGCCAGCAGCGCCAGTAGCGCCTCCTCCTACGAGCAGTACTTC,CASSASSASSYEQYF
TRBV25-1,.,TRBD2,TRBJ2-1,TGTGCCAGCAGACCTCCCGGGAGGGCCTGGAATGAGCAGTTCTTC,CASRPPGRAWNEQFF
TRBV7-9,.,.,TRBJ2-7,TGTGCCAGCAGCTTAGGAGGACGGGAGAACTACGAGCAGTACTTC,CASSLGGRENYEQYF
TRBV5-1,.,.,TRBJ2-3,TGCGCCAGCAGCCCACCCACAGATACGCAGTATTTT,CASSPPTDTQYF
TRBV6-1,.,.,TRBJ1-5,TGTGCCAGCAGGGCCGACAGTAACAATCAGCCCCAGCATTTT,CASRADSNNQPQHF
TRBV9,.,TRBD1,TRBJ1-6,TGTGCCAGCAGCCCGGGGACAGGAGCGCGGTCACCCCTCCACTTT,CASSPGTGARSPLHF
TRBV18,.,.,TRBJ1-2,TGTGCCAGCTCACCAGTCGCGGGCTCCTATGGCTACACCTTC,CASSPVAGSYGYTF
TRBV5-1,.,TRBD2,TRBJ2-5,TGCGCCAGCAGCTTGGATGGGGCGGGGGTGAGAATGCGGGAGACCCAGTACTTC,CASSLDGAGVRMRETQYF
TRBV7-3,.,.,TRBJ2-1,TGTGCCAGCAGCGTCTCGGGGGTTAGGAATGAGCAGTTCTTC,CASSVSGVRNEQFF
TRBV21-1,.,.,TRBJ2-1,TGTGCCAGCAGTCTTCCCACGGGGGGACATGAGGAGCAGTTCTTC,CASSLPTGGHEEQFF
TRBV28,.,TRBD1,TRBJ1-6,TGTGCCAGCAGTCCTTCGGACAGGGGTAACAATTCACCCCTCCACTTT,CASSPSDRGNNSPLHF
TRBV5-1,.,.,TRBJ1-2,TGCGCCAGCAGGTCCGCGCCTACAGGGAACTATGGCTACACCTTC,CASRSAPTGNYGYTF
TRBV7-9,.,.,TRBJ2-2,TGTGCCAGCAGCTTAGGTCAGAGCACCGGGGAGCTGTTTTTT,CASSLGQSTGELFF
TRBV7-2,.,.,TRBJ1-2,TGTGCCAGCAGCCCGGGTGACTACGGCTACACCTTC,CASSPGDYGYTF
TRBV5-8,.,TRBD2,TRBJ2-1,TGTGCCAGCAGCTCCGGGACTAGCGGGAGAAATGAGCAGTTCTTC,CASSSGTSGRNEQFF